Below are 6 T cell receptor beta chains sequenced from a single sample in a study of shared T cell receptors in the human thymus. Measured with immunoSEQ multiplex PCR; TCRdb has only the in-frame clones, and not every one. The data contain 600,000 or so clones, around 87% of them singletons. The same data also went into a second study, on human thymus T cells.

Specimen: thymocytes. The receptors shown here come from a boy younger than two with a congenital heart defect.

This clone was seen a handful of times. V gene TRBV15 combines with J gene TRBJ2-2; the D is unclear. This CDR3 has 14 amino acids. Trimming pared 0 bases from V and 3 bases from J, leaving 5 bases between. The V gene's germline CDR1 is LNHNV and CDR2 YYDKDF (reference sequence). CDR3 sequence (DNA): TGTGCCACCAGCAGAGAGAGATACACCGGGGAGCTGTTTTTT. It yields the protein CATSRERYTGELFF.

This chain links TRBV6-1 with TRBJ2-5; D possibly corresponds to TRBD1 (6 bases). The CDR3 consists of 15 residues. CDR1 is MNHNS, CDR2 SASEGT, per germline. The V and J ends lost 3 bases and 1 base respectively, with 12 bases between them. CDR3 sequence reads: CASSEDLQGQETQYF. Here the CDR3 DNA reads TGTGCCAGCAGTGAGGACTTACAGGGCCAAGAGACCCAGTACTTC.

The chain combines TRBV19 with TRBJ2-7, with TRBD1 identical over 7 bases. The length of the CDR3 is 15 residues. CDR1 is LNHDA and CDR2 is SQIVND in the germline V gene (reference sequence). V was clipped by 7 bases and J by 4 bases; unmatched bases: 13. The CDR3, as DNA: TGTGCCAGTAATAGGGACAGCTCGGGGAGATACGAGCAGTACTTC. Translated, it gives CASNRDSSGRYEQYF.

The CDR3 coding sequence is TGCAGTGCTAGACAGGGAAGGGAACTGTTTTTT. Its protein is CSARQGRELFF. The chain recombines TRBV20-1 with TRBJ1-4; possibly TRBD1 for D (5 bases). V lost 2 bases and J 12 bases, leaving 10 bases between the germline ends. The CDR3 totals 11 residues. Germline CDR1 reads DFQATT; CDR2 reads SNEGSKA (reference sequence).

This clone was counted only a few times. The genes are TRBV10-3 and TRBJ1-2; the D gene is possibly TRBD1 (6 bases). Deletions cut 6 bases from V and 4 bases from J, with 9 bases between. The CDR3 runs 12 residues. Germline CDR1 is ENHRY and CDR2 is SYGVKD. CDR3 DNA sequence: TGTGCCATCAGAGGCAGGGGCTATGGCTACACCTTC. The encoded protein is CAIRGRGYGYTF.

V is TRBV6-6 and J is TRBJ1-2; TRBD1 matches at 7 bases. V dropped 2 bases and J dropped 2; count of bases not matched to a gene: 8. The CDR3 is 16 residues long. CDR1 and CDR2 from the germline V gene are MNHNY and SVGAGI (reference sequence). The chain's CDR3 is CASSYPRRDSNYGYTF. The CDR3 DNA is TGTGCCAGCAGTTACCCACGCCGGGACAGCAACTATGGCTACACCTTC.